This TCR beta chain emerged from a study of T cell responses to AZD1222 COVID-19 vaccine. Study summary: Recipients boosted at about 4 weeks or about 12 weeks are pooled.

Measured with immunoSEQ multiplex PCR; TCRdb has only the in-frame clones, and not every one. The sample lists 150,000 or so clones; about 92% were seen once. Notes on the study in general: Most donors were white British and more were female, and clonal diversity was possibly underestimated. At baseline, seropositivity was found in only a handful of AZD1222 recipients.

The CDR3 consists of 16 residues. Germline V gene data show CDR1 as SGHRS and CDR2 as YFSETQ. The junction had 4 bases not matched to a gene; V was cut back by 0 bases and J by 2 bases. About this clone itself: What it binds is unknown.

This clonotype originated in an adult in good health. The sequencing here drew on peripheral blood, taken on day 0 of AZD1222 vaccination. The V and J genes are TRBV5-1 and TRBJ1-5, with 8 bases fitting TRBD1. CDR3: CASSLDGQGGNQPQHF. In DNA, the CDR3 is TGCGCCAGCAGCTTGGATGGACAGGGAGGCAATCAGCCCCAGCATTTT.